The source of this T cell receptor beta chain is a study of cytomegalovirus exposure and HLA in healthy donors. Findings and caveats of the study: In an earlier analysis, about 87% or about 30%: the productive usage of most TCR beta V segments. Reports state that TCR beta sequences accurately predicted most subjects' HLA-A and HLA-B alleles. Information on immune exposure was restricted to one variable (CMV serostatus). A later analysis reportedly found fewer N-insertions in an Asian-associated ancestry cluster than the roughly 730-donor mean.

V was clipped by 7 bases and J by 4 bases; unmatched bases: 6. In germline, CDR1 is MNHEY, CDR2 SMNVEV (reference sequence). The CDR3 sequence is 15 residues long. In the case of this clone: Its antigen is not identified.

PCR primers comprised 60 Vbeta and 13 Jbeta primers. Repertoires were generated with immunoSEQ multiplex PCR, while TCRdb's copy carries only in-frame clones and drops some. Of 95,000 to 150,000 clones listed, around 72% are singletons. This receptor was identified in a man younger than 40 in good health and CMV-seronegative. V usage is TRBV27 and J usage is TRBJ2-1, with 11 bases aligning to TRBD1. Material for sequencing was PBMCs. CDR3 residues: CASTRGTGGYNEQFF. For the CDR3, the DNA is TGTGCCAGCACCCGTGGGACAGGGGGATACAATGAGCAGTTCTTC.